This TCR beta chain comes out of a study of identical twins. Many counts were recorded for this clonotype. This CDR3 has 13 amino acids. Germline CDR1 reads ENHRY; CDR2 reads SYGVKD. Trimming stripped 0 bases from V and 4 bases from J, with 6 bases between. TCRdb redid the calling of the 5' RACE reads with MiXCR, one entry per CDR3 protein. The table shows roughly 700,000 distinct CDR3 sequences, with roughly 8% occurring only once. Another study also made use of these data, one on yellow fever vaccine responses in identical twins.

The sample consisted of PBMCs. This clonotype was obtained from a woman aged 18 to 35 in good health. The chain is built from TRBV10-3 and TRBJ2-5; D call uncertain. The CDR3: CAISESRRETQYF. DNA for the CDR3: TGTGCCATCAGTGAGTCACGGAGAGAGACCCAGTACTTC.